This TCR beta chain was obtained from a study of T cells in Graves' hyperthyroidism and ophthalmopathy. V lost 2 bases and J 4 bases, leaving 14 bases between the germline ends. This CDR3 region has 15 residues. Germline V CDR1 and CDR2: SNHLY, FYNNEI. Study-wide points: The model made its ophthalmopathy prediction, and onset followed a median about 6 months later. Among thyroid clonotypes expanded above 0.001, most also appeared in blood.

Stable Graves' hyperthyroidism meant no ophthalmopathy progression within 18 months. Source material for PBMCs was 10 ml fresh peripheral blood. Amplification yielded TCR beta CDR3 regions, with RNA transcripts as the source. Primed by the HTBI set, a first-round RT-PCR was run on the TCR CDR3. TCRdb reprocessed the multiplex PCR reads with MiXCR, giving one entry per CDR3 protein. This sample carries roughly 400,000 distinct CDR3 sequences, just under 25% of them seen once, and the ten largest clones take roughly 70%. There are many counts of this clonotype. Antigen unknown. This chain links TRBV2 with TRBJ1-1; D may be TRBD1 (5 bases). The sequence was collected from a man aged 50 to 59 with Graves' hyperthyroidism. Sample: blood. The CDR3 sequence is CASSEIAGQGTEAFF. The CDR3 bases are TGTGCCAGCAGTGAAATAGCAGGGCAAGGCACTGAAGCTTTCTTT.